Listed below are T cell receptor beta chains from one sample, sequenced in a study of human T cells and chemical hapten exposure. TCRdb reprocessed the RACE reads via MiXCR and lists one record per CDR3 protein. Seen here are just over 95,000 distinct CDR3 sequences, 27% observed once, and the top ten hold over 9%. Sequenced here: whole blood, sampled in connection with sensitization to the hapten diphenylcyclopropenone (DPC). The receptors shown here come from a man aged 40-49 years with alopecia areata. Some clones in this sample may be carry-over from other donors' samples. Each CDR3 is given without its conserved first and last residue. Each record gives: J gene, V gene, CDR3 protein.

j_call: TRBJ2-5
v_call: TRBV7-2
cdr3_aa: ASSAPGLALAETQY

j_call: TRBJ1-3
v_call: TRBV7-8
cdr3_aa: ASSLVAGSGNTIY

j_call: TRBJ2-1
v_call: TRBV24-1
cdr3_aa: ATSDSGTPNEQF

j_call: TRBJ2-7
v_call: TRBV27
cdr3_aa: ASVSGLTWEQY

j_call: TRBJ2-1
v_call: TRBV20-1
cdr3_aa: SARDNEDLTAYNEQF

j_call: TRBJ1-1
v_call: TRBV5-8
cdr3_aa: ASSLGHSGGTEAF

j_call: TRBJ2-4
v_call: TRBV12-3/TRBV12-4
cdr3_aa: ASGGTLSDQY

j_call: TRBJ2-3
v_call: TRBV20-1
cdr3_aa: SARSSPTDTQY

j_call: TRBJ2-5
v_call: TRBV5-1
cdr3_aa: ASSLEVRRQETQY

j_call: TRBJ2-3
v_call: TRBV7-7
cdr3_aa: ASSLTSGLGSADTQY

j_call: TRBJ2-3
v_call: TRBV7-9
cdr3_aa: ASSPGLAGVTDTQY

j_call: TRBJ2-3
v_call: TRBV24-1
cdr3_aa: ATSDSTWDSSDTQY

j_call: TRBJ2-3
v_call: TRBV18
cdr3_aa: ASSPQLATSTDTQY

j_call: TRBJ2-2
v_call: TRBV28
cdr3_aa: ASSRGTSGSIGELF

j_call: TRBJ2-3
v_call: TRBV15
cdr3_aa: ATSIRQVTDTQY

j_call: TRBJ2-1
v_call: TRBV12-3/TRBV12-4
cdr3_aa: ASGHYNEQF